The 21 T cell receptor beta chains in this list originate from one sample, sequenced in a study of blood T cell repertoires in COVID-19. Data came from immunoSEQ multiplex PCR; TCRdb stores just in-frame clones and leaves some out. The table shows about 73,000 clones, with nearly 90% occurring only once. The sequenced sample consisted of peripheral blood. Receptor source: an older man with acute or convalescent COVID-19.

This clone is labeled large. The chain joins TRBV19 to TRBJ2-1, with D perhaps matching TRBD1 (6 bases). Germline lookup yields CDR1 LNHDA and CDR2 SQIVND (reference sequence). The CDR3 covers 13 residues. Trimming stripped 1 base from V and 8 bases from J, with 9 bases between. The CDR3 loop is CASSIVSGDEQFF. DNA of the CDR3: TGTGCCAGTAGTATAGTTTCAGGGGATGAGCAGTTCTTC.

This clone was detected ten times or more. V and J are TRBV11-2 and TRBJ1-6; 8 nucleotides align to TRBD1. Germline values: CDR1 SGHAT, CDR2 FQNNGV. The CDR3 contains 14 residues. J was trimmed by 10 bases and V by 5 bases; bases with no gene match: 7. CDR3 in amino acids: CASSTAQGVSPLHF. The CDR3 nucleotides are TGTGCCAGCAGCACGGCACAGGGGGTATCACCCCTCCACTTT.

The chain joins TRBV10-2 to TRBJ2-5; 11 nucleotides match TRBD1. Germline CDR1 reads WSHSY; CDR2 reads SAAADI. The CDR3 consists of 15 residues. The junction had 8 bases not matched to a gene; V was cut back by 7 bases and J by 4 bases. The CDR3 loop is CASKSGTGGGETQYF. The CDR3 nucleotides read TGCGCCAGCAAGTCAGGGACAGGGGGAGGAGAGACCCAGTACTTC.

V usage is TRBV11-2 and J usage is TRBJ1-5; D unclear. CDR1 and CDR2 from the germline V gene are SGHAT and FQNNGV. This CDR3 contains 15 residues. Trimming shortened V by 3 bases and J by 0 bases, and 9 bases separated the two germline ends. The CDR3 spells CASSFRGLSNQPQHF. In DNA, the CDR3 is TGTGCCAGCAGCTTTCGAGGTCTTAGCAATCAGCCCCAGCATTTT.

CDR3 DNA: TGTGCCAGCGCGGTTGGCACAGATACGCAGTATTTT. It yields the protein CASAVGTDTQYF. The chain uses TRBV2 and TRBJ2-3; no definite D call. This CDR3 region has 12 residues. Trimming removed 8 bases from V and 1 base from J, with 7 bases in between. Germline V gene data show CDR1 as SNHLY and CDR2 as FYNNEI.

The chain has TRBV21-1 and TRBJ2-1; the table gives TRBD1 as D, unverified against the DNA. TRBV21-1 is termed a pseudogene. CDR3 length equals 15 residues. CDR3 coding DNA: TGTGCCAGCAGCAAAGGCAGGGGTAACATCAATGAGCAGTTCTTC. Residues: CASSKGRGNINEQFF.

This chain connects TRBV29-1 to TRBJ1-2, with D tentatively TRBD1 (6 bases). Trimming removed 5 bases at V and 7 bases at J, with 11 bases between. This CDR3 has 11 residues. CDR1 is SQVTM, CDR2 ANQGSEA, per germline. CDR3 loop: CSVNDRLGYTF. The CDR3 coding sequence is TGCAGCGTTAACGACAGGCTTGGCTACACCTTC.

The chain carries TRBV6-5 and TRBJ2-1; possibly TRBD1 for D (5 bases). This CDR3 spans 13 amino acids. From germline, CDR1 is MNHEY and CDR2 SVGAGI. The ends were cut back, 4 bases at V and 8 bases at J, with 12 bases in the middle. The CDR3 loop reads CASSSRVLDEQFF. In nucleotides, the CDR3 is TGTGCCAGCAGTTCCAGGGTATTAGATGAGCAGTTCTTC.

This clone was counted once. The J gene is TRBJ2-3, the V gene TRBV2; 9 bases are a match to TRBD1. V lost 8 bases and J lost 3; bases outside the gene matches: 3. CDR1 is SNHLY, CDR2 FYNNEI, per germline. The CDR3 is 13 residues long. The CDR3 DNA reads as TGTGCCAGCCTAGACAGGGGGACAGATACGCAGTATTTT. Its protein product is CASLDRGTDTQYF. The entire variable domain, with the rest obtained from reference TRBV2 and TRBJ2-3, is as follows: EPEVTQTPSHQVTQMGQEVILRCVPISNHLYFYWYRQILGQKVEFLVSFYNNEISEKSEIFDDQFSVERPDGSNFTLKIRSTKLEDSAMYFCASLDRGTDTQYFGPGTRLTVL.

V usage is TRBV6-5 and J usage is TRBJ1-5; D gene unclear. The CDR3 extends over 13 amino acids. Trimming removed 6 bases at V and 0 bases at J, with 6 bases between. Germline V CDR1 and CDR2: MNHEY, SVGAGI. The CDR3 DNA sequence: TGTGCCAGCAGGGCTTATAGCAATCAGCCCCAGCATTTT. Translated: CASRAYSNQPQHF.

J is TRBJ1-4 and V is TRBV2, with D possibly being TRBD1 (5 bases). The CDR3 length is 12 residues. Looked up from germline, CDR1 is SNHLY and CDR2 is FYNNEI. Trimming shortened V by 6 bases and J by 5 bases, and 7 bases separated the two germline ends. DNA of the CDR3: TGTGCCAGCAGGACAGAAAATGAAAAACTGTTTTTT. Its protein is CASRTENEKLFF.

The V and J genes are TRBV5-5 and TRBJ2-2, with TRBD2 as a possible D gene (6 bases). The CDR3 spans 17 residues. Between the trimmed V and J ends, which lost 4 bases and 2 bases, there was a span of 18 bases. Germline CDR1 is SGHKS and CDR2 is YYEKEE (reference sequence). This CDR3 reads CASSPWGGGANTGELFF. The CDR3 bases are TGTGCCAGCAGCCCTTGGGGTGGCGGGGCTAACACCGGGGAGCTGTTTTTT. Using reference TRBV5-5 and TRBJ2-2 for the parts outside the CDR3, the full variable domain is DAGVTQSPTHLIKTRGQQVTLRCSPISGHKSVSWYQQVLGQGPQFIFQYYEKEERGRGNFPDRFSARQFPNYSSELNVNALLLGDSALYLCASSPWGGGANTGELFFGEGSRLTVL.

The rearrangement links TRBV4-1 to TRBJ2-7, with D possibly being TRBD1 (6 bases). Trimming shortened V by 3 bases and J by 7 bases, and 7 bases separated the two germline ends. Germline lookup yields CDR1 MGHRA and CDR2 YSYEKL. The CDR3 loop spans 11 amino acids. CDR3 sequence: CASSHGQEQYF. The CDR3 DNA is TGCGCCAGCAGCCACGGACAGGAGCAGTACTTC.

This sequence joins TRBV4-1 and TRBJ2-5; 8 bases are shared with TRBD2. Germline assignment: CDR1 MGHRA and CDR2 YSYEKL. The CDR3 length is 16 residues. Trimming removed 1 base from V and 1 base from J; junction bases left unmatched: 5. The CDR3 nucleotides read TGCGCCAGCAGCCAAGGGGGCGGGAGGCCCCAAGAGACCCAGTACTTC. This translates into CASSQGGGRPQETQYF.

V gene TRBV5-4 combines with J gene TRBJ2-5, with 10 bases fitting TRBD1. The CDR3 consists of 15 residues. The ends lost 4 bases at V and 5 bases at J; junction bases unmatched: 8. CDR1 SGHNT and CDR2 YYREEE come from the germline V gene (reference sequence). CDR3 in DNA: TGTGCCAGCAGCAAGACAGGGGGCTCGAGGGAGACCCAGTACTTC. As protein: CASSKTGGSRETQYF.

This chain links TRBV10-2 with TRBJ2-3; maybe TRBD2 (6 bases). V was clipped by 3 bases and J by 5 bases, with 12 bases between them. The CDR3 totals 14 residues. From germline, CDR1 is WSHSY and CDR2 SAAADI. CDR3 amino acids: CASSDRGKGDTQYF. The CDR3 DNA is TGCGCCAGCAGTGATCGGGGGAAGGGAGATACGCAGTATTTT.

The V and J genes are TRBV7-8 and TRBJ1-4; D possibly corresponds to TRBD1 (6 bases). V lost 4 bases, J lost 6 bases, and 21 bases lay in between. This CDR3 has 17 residues. CDR1 is SGHVS, CDR2 FQNEAQ, per germline. In nucleotides, the CDR3 is TGTGCCAGCAGCTCCACCAGGGGCAGCCCGGAGGATGAAAAACTGTTTTTT. Translation: CASSSTRGSPEDEKLFF.

The chain joins TRBV2 to TRBJ2-1, with 7 positions matching TRBD1. Germline CDR1 reads SNHLY; CDR2 reads FYNNEI. With V trimmed by 7 bases and J by 7 bases, 7 bases remained unmatched. The CDR3 length is 13 residues. CDR3 DNA sequence: TGTGCCAGCAAGACAGGGAGCATGAATGAGCAGTTCTTC. As protein: CASKTGSMNEQFF.

The chain has TRBV5-1 and TRBJ2-5; 9 nucleotides match TRBD2. The CDR3 has 16 amino acids. Losses at the gene ends were 1 base for V and 1 base for J; bases not matched to a gene: 5. The germline V gene has CDR1 SGHRS and CDR2 YFSETQ. This chain's CDR3 is CASSLIAGAGQETQYF. The CDR3 DNA reads as TGCGCCAGCAGCTTGATAGCGGGGGCCGGCCAAGAGACCCAGTACTTC.

The chain recombines TRBV5-1 with TRBJ2-7; D call uncertain. The CDR3 loop spans 13 amino acids. Trimming cost V 1 base and J 2 bases, with 7 bases left between them. Per germline, CDR1 SGHRS and CDR2 YFSETQ. Here the CDR3 reads CASSLRVAYEQYF. The CDR3 bases are TGCGCCAGCAGCTTGCGGGTGGCCTACGAGCAGTACTTC.

The chain couples TRBV18 to TRBJ1-1, with D possibly matching TRBD1 (6 bases). Germline lookup yields CDR1 KGHSH and CDR2 LQKENI. The V end lost 0 bases, the J end lost 0 bases, and 8 bases lay between the germline ends. The length of the CDR3 is 15 residues. CDR3 region: CASSPPTGMNTEAFF. In DNA form, the CDR3 reads TGTGCCAGCTCACCACCGACAGGAATGAACACTGAAGCTTTCTTT.